There are many counts of the clone carrying this TCR beta chain. Its cognate antigen is unknown. The V gene's germline CDR1 is SGHRS and CDR2 YFSETQ. There are 14 residues in the CDR3. V was trimmed by 2 bases and J by 2 bases, leaving 10 bases between them. The sample originates from a study of T cells in Graves' hyperthyroidism and ophthalmopathy. Study-level background: Peripheral blood was secured at the point of initial diagnosis, before any treatment.

Study conclusions and caveats: Before onset, by a median of 6.5 months, the model predicted ophthalmopathy. Expanded thyroid clonotypes (above 0.001) were mostly also found in blood. Separating ophthalmopathy from stable hyperthyroidism was achieved by a 13 V-J model.

The CDR3 regions of TCR beta were amplified from RNA transcripts. With the HTBI primer set, the TCR CDR3 went through a first round of RT-PCR. Each CDR3 protein is one row after TCRdb ran MiXCR on the multiplex PCR reads. The sample comprises 640,000 or so distinct CDR3 sequences, over 12% of which are singletons, and around 7% rests with the top ten. The sequenced sample consisted of blood. The chain links TRBV5-1 to TRBJ1-1, with TRBD1 as a possible D gene (5 bases). This receptor was obtained from a woman aged 18 to 35 with Graves' ophthalmopathy. The CDR3 DNA reads TGCGCCAGCAGCTTAATCAGGACAAACACTGAAGCTTTCTTT. Encoded protein: CASSLIRTNTEAFF.